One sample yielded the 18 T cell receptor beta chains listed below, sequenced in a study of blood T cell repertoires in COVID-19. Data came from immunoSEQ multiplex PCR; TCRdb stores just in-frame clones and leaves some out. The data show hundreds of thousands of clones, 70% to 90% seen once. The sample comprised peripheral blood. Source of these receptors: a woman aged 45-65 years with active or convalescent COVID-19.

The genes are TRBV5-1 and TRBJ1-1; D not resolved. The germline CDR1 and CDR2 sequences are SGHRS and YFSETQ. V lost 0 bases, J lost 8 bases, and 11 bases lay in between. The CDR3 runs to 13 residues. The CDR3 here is CASSLERVGEAFF. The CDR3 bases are TGCGCCAGCAGCTTGGAGAGGGTAGGGGAAGCTTTCTTT.

CDR3 protein: CASSLTGTSLRINEQFF. CDR3 in DNA: TGTGCCAGCAGCCTAACCGGGACTAGCCTTCGGATAAATGAGCAGTTCTTC. The rearrangement links TRBV3-1 (or the pseudogene TRBV3-2) to TRBJ2-1; 9 bases line up with TRBD2. The germline V gene has CDR1 LGHDT and CDR2 YNNKEL (reference sequence). This CDR3 spans 17 amino acids. Losses at the gene ends were 4 bases for V and 7 bases for J; bases not matched to a gene: 14.

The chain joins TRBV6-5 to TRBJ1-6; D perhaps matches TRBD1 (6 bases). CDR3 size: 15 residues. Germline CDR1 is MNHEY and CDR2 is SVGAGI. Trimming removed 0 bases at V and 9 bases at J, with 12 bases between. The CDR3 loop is CASSYSRGAGSPLHF. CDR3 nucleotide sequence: TGTGCCAGCAGTTACTCTCGGGGGGCTGGTTCACCCCTCCACTTT.

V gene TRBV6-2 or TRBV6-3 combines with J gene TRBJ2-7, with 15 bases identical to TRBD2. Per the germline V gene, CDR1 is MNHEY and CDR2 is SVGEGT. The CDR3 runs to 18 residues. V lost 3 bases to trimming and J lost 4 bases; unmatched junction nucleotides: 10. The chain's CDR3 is CASSYDFGLAGGKYEQYF. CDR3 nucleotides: TGTGCCAGCAGTTATGACTTCGGACTAGCGGGAGGGAAATACGAGCAGTACTTC.

The DNA for the CDR3 is TGCGCCAGCAGCCCCCGGACAGGGCACACCGGGGAGCTGTTTTTT. This gives the protein CASSPRTGHTGELFF. The chain employs TRBV5-1 and TRBJ2-2, with TRBD1 matching 8 bases. This CDR3 contains 15 residues. Germline CDR1 is SGHRS and CDR2 is YFSETQ. With V trimmed by 4 bases and J by 3 bases, 5 bases remained unmatched.

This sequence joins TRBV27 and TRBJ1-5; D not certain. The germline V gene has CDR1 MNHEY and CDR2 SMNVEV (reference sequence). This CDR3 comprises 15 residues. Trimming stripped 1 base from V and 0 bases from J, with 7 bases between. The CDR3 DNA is TGTGCCAGCAGTTTATGGCAGTCTAGCAATCAGCCCCAGCATTTT. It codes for CASSLWQSSNQPQHF.

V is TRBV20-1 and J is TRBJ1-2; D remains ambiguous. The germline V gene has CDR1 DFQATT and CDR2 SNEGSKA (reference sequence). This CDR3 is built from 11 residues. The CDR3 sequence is CKTRFGAGYTF. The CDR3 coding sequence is TGCAAGACAAGATTTGGTGCTGGCTACACCTTC.

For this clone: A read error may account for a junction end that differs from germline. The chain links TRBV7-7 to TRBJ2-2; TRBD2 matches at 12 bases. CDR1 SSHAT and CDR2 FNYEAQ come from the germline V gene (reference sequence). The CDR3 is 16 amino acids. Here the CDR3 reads CASSLTSGSYAGELFF. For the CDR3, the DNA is TGTGCTAGCAGCTTGACTAGCGGGAGTTATGCCGGGGAGCTGTTTTTT.

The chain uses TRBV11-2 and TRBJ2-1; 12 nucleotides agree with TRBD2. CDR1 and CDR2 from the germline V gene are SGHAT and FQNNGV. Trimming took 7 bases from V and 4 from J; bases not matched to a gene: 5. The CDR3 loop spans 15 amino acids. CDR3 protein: CASTTSGGHYNEQFF. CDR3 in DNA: TGTGCCAGCACGACTAGCGGGGGACATTACAATGAGCAGTTCTTC.

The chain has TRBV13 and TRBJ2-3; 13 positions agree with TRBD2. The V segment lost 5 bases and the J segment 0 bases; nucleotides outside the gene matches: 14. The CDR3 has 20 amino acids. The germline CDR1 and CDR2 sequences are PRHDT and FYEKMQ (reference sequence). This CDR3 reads CASSRKPGLAGPTSTDTQYF. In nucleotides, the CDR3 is TGTGCCAGCAGCCGCAAACCGGGACTAGCGGGACCAACTAGCACAGATACGCAGTATTTT.

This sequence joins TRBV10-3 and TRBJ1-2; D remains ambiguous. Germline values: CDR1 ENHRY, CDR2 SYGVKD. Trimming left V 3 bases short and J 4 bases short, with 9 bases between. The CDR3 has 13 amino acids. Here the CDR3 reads CAISDGVSYGYTF. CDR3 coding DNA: TGTGCCATCAGTGACGGGGTTAGCTATGGCTACACCTTC.

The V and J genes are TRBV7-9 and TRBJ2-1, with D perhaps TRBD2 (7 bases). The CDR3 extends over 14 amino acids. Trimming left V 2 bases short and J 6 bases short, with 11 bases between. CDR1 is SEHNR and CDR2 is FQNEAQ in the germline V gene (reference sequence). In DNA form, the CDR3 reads TGTGCCAGCAGCTTACCCGGGGGGCTCAATGAGCAGTTCTTC. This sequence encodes CASSLPGGLNEQFF.

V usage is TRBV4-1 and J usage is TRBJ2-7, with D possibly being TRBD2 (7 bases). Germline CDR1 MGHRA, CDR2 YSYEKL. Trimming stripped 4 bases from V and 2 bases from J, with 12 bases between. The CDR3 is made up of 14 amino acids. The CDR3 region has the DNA TGCGCCAGCAGCCCGGGGGGCGGCCCCTACGAGCAGTACTTC. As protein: CASSPGGGPYEQYF.

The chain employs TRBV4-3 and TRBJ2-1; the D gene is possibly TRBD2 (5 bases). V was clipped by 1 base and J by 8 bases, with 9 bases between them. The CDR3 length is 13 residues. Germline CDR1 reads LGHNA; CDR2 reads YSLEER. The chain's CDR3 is CASSQGASYEQFF. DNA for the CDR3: TGCGCCAGCAGCCAAGGGGCTAGCTATGAGCAGTTCTTC.

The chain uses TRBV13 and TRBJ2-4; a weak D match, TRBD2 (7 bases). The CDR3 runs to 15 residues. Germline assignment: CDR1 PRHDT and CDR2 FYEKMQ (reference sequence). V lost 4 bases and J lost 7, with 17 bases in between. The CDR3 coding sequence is TGTGCCAGCAGCTACGCCTCGGGGAGGGGGAACATTCAGTACTTC. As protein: CASSYASGRGNIQYF. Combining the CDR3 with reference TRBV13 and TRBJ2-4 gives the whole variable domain AAGVIQSPRHLIKEKRETATLKCYPIPRHDTVYWYQQGPGQDPQFLISFYEKMQSDKGSIPDRFSAQQFSDYHSELNMSSLELGDSALYFCASSYASGRGNIQYFGAGTRLSVL.

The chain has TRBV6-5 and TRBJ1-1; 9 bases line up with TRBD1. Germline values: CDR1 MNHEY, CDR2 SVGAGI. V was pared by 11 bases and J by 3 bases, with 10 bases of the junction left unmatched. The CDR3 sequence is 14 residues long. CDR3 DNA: TGTGCCGGGGAAACAGGGGGCGTTTACACTGAAGCTTTCTTT. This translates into CAGETGGVYTEAFF.

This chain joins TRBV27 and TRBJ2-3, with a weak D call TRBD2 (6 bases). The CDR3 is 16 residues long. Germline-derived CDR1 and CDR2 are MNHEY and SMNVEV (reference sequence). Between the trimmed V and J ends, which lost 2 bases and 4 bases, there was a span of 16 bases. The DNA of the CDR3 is TGTGCCAGCAGTTTAGTTTTGGAGGGAGGAGCAGATACGCAGTATTTT. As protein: CASSLVLEGGADTQYF.

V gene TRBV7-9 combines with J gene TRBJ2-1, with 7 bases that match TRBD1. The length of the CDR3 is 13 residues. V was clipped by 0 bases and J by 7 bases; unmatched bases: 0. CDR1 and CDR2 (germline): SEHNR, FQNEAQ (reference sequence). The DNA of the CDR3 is TGTGCCAGCAGCTTAGCCAGGGGGAATGAGCAGTTCTTC. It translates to CASSLARGNEQFF.